Sequencing of this T cell receptor beta chain was carried out in a study of blood T cell repertoires in COVID-19. Background on the study: Sites across the United States, Italy and Spain contributed samples from acute and convalescent COVID-19. The analysed material was cDNA or gDNA that came from T cells, B-cell-depleted T cells, or PBMCs.

The V and J ends lost 5 bases and 5 bases respectively, with 15 bases between them. CDR3 length: 14 residues. Germline CDR1 is SNHLY and CDR2 is FYNNEI. Study processing details: Using reference gene primer amplification, nucleated cell counts were estimated. Assay used: immunoSEQ multiplex PCR; TCRdb lists only in-frame clones, some missing. V, J and clone size reflect that table, while D and trimming were determined from the DNA. The profile shows roughly 150,000 clones, 85% to 90% of them singletons. The TCR originated in a woman aged 40 to 50 with acute or convalescent COVID-19. The chain couples TRBV2 to TRBJ1-1; no definite D call. The source material was peripheral blood. This CDR3 is CASSFSGRETEAFF. The CDR3 DNA follows: TGTGCCAGCAGTTTCAGTGGTCGGGAAACTGAAGCTTTCTTT. The variable domain in full, with the rest retrieved from reference TRBV2 and TRBJ1-1, is EPEVTQTPSHQVTQMGQEVILRCVPISNHLYFYWYRQILGQKVEFLVSFYNNEISEKSEIFDDQFSVERPDGSNFTLKIRSTKLEDSAMYFCASSFSGRETEAFFGQGTRLTVV.